These 14 T cell receptor beta chains originate from one sample sequenced in a study of Ad26.COV2.S vaccination and SARS-CoV-2 variants. Sequenced by immunoSEQ multiplex PCR; TCRdb stores in-frame clones only, minus some. The sample comprises over 400,000 clones, nearly 90% of which are singletons, and around 2.5% rests with the top ten. The treatment was: some 20 received Ad26.COV2.S at low or high dose, single or two shots; about 5 received placebo; per-sample allocation not given. Sample collection was performed on day 63 after the first vaccine or placebo injection. Sequencing was performed on peripheral blood, taken in a trial of Ad26.COV2.S vaccine versus placebo. These receptor sequences come from a person aged 18-60 years who received the Ad26.COV2.S COVID-19 vaccine or a placebo.

The chain carries TRBV29-1 and TRBJ1-2; possibly TRBD1 for D (5 bases). The V and J ends lost 3 bases and 6 bases respectively, with 14 bases between them. CDR1 is SQVTM, CDR2 ANQGSEA, per germline. CDR3 length: 13 amino acids. The CDR3 spells CSVELTQVNGYTF. The CDR3 nucleotides are TGCAGCGTTGAGTTGACACAGGTCAATGGCTACACCTTC. The full variable domain, with the rest looked up from reference TRBV29-1 and TRBJ1-2, is SAVISQKPSRDICQRGTSLTIQCQVDSQVTMMFWYRQQPGQSLTLIATANQGSEATYESGFVIDKFPISRPNLTFSTLTVSNMSPEDSSIYLCSVELTQVNGYTFGSGTRLTVV.

In DNA form, the CDR3 reads TGTGCCAGCAGCGTAGATACAGGGGGTGGGGGCACTGAAGCTTTCTTT. Its protein product is CASSVDTGGGGTEAFF. The rearrangement links TRBV9 to TRBJ1-1; 8 bases align to TRBD1. The CDR3 has 16 residues. The J segment lost 4 bases and the V segment lost 0 bases, leaving 8 bases of the junction unmatched. Germline V gene sequence: CDR1 SGDLS, CDR2 YYNGEE.

The rearrangement uses TRBV5-1 and TRBJ1-1; TRBD1 aligns across 8 bases. The CDR3 covers 13 residues. The germline CDR1 and CDR2 sequences are SGHRS and YFSETQ. Germline trimming cut 4 bases from V and 6 bases from J; bases unmatched to any gene: 5. The CDR3 region is CASSPPGGPEAFF. The CDR3 coding sequence is TGCGCCAGCAGCCCTCCAGGGGGCCCTGAAGCTTTCTTT.

This clone was found a few times. This chain joins TRBV5-5 and TRBJ2-7; perhaps TRBD1 as D (5 bases). The V and J ends lost 1 base and 2 bases respectively, with 10 bases between them. This CDR3 has 14 residues. The germline V gene encodes CDR1 SGHKS and CDR2 YYEKEE (reference sequence). The CDR3 sequence: CASSLRGTAYEQYF. The CDR3 nucleotides read TGTGCCAGCAGCTTGAGGGGAACGGCCTACGAGCAGTACTTC.

This sequence joins TRBV6-2 or TRBV6-3 and TRBJ1-1; TRBD1 matches 8 bases. The CDR3 is made up of 16 amino acids. V lost 6 bases to trimming and J lost 1 base; unmatched junction nucleotides: 10. Germline CDR1 is MNHEY and CDR2 is SVGEGT. The CDR3 nucleotides read TGTGCCAGCAGCAAAGACAGGGGACATGCGAACACTGAAGCTTTCTTT. Amino acids: CASSKDRGHANTEAFF.

This clone was detected a few times. The V and J genes are TRBV4-1 and TRBJ2-1, with 9 bases fitting TRBD1. Germline-derived CDR1 and CDR2 are MGHRA and YSYEKL. The CDR3 length is 17 residues. V was pared by 4 bases and J by 4 bases, with 11 bases of the junction left unmatched. CDR3 residues: CASSLSLGTGFYNEQFF. CDR3 nucleotide sequence: TGCGCCAGCAGCCTCTCGCTCGGGACAGGGTTTTACAATGAGCAGTTCTTC.

This chain links TRBV10-3 with TRBJ1-2, with 9 bases identical to TRBD1. The junction had 5 bases not matched to a gene; V was cut back by 3 bases and J by 3 bases. The V gene's germline CDR1 is ENHRY and CDR2 SYGVKD. The CDR3 length is 15 residues. This chain's CDR3 is CAISEQGARDYGYTF. CDR3 coding DNA: TGTGCCATCAGTGAACAGGGGGCACGAGACTATGGCTACACCTTC.

The genes are TRBV15 and TRBJ2-2, with no clear D. Germline V gives CDR1 LNHNV, CDR2 YYDKDF (reference sequence). Trimming cost V 4 bases and J 6 bases, with 15 bases left between them. The CDR3 length is 15 residues. CDR3 sequence: CATSTGFLGPGELFF. The CDR3, as DNA: TGTGCCACCAGCACCGGTTTTCTGGGTCCCGGGGAGCTGTTTTTT. Full variable domain (missing parts from reference TRBV15 and TRBJ2-2): DAMVIQNPRYQVTQFGKPVTLSCSQTLNHNVMYWYQQKSSQAPKLLFHYYDKDFNNEADTPDNFQSRRPNTSFCFLDIRSPGLGDTAMYLCATSTGFLGPGELFFGEGSRLTVL.

J is TRBJ2-5 and V is TRBV12-3 or TRBV12-4; 8 bases match TRBD2. The CDR3 runs to 13 residues. Trimming cost V 5 bases and J 7 bases; bases outside gene matches: 6. In DNA form, the CDR3 reads TGTGCCAGCAGTCAGCGGGGGCTCGGGACCCAGTACTTC. Translated, it gives CASSQRGLGTQYF.

The chain uses TRBV27 and TRBJ2-7, with D unclear. CDR3 length: 9 residues. The germline V gene encodes CDR1 MNHEY and CDR2 SMNVEV (reference sequence). CDR3 sequence: CASRNEQYV. CDR3 coding DNA: TGTGCGAGCAGGAACGAGCAGTACGTC.

The rearrangement joins TRBV29-1 to TRBJ2-1; 9 nucleotides line up with TRBD2. The CDR3 is made up of 14 amino acids. J gave up 8 bases and V 6 bases, and 11 bases lay outside the gene matches. Germline values: CDR1 SQVTM, CDR2 ANQGSEA. CDR3 residues: CSVSGGPLGDEQFF. As DNA, the CDR3 is TGCAGCGTGAGCGGGGGGCCCCTAGGTGATGAGCAGTTCTTC.

This chain connects TRBV5-5 to TRBJ2-1; no definite D call. This CDR3 is 15 amino acids long. V dropped 4 bases and J dropped 8 bases, with 19 bases sitting between them. Per germline, CDR1 SGHKS and CDR2 YYEKEE (reference sequence). DNA of the CDR3: TGTGCCAGCAGCCACCGCTTCCTAGAGTCGGATGAGCAGTTCTTC. Translating it yields CASSHRFLESDEQFF. Full variable domain (outside the CDR3, taken from reference TRBV5-5 and TRBJ2-1): DAGVTQSPTHLIKTRGQQVTLRCSPISGHKSVSWYQQVLGQGPQFIFQYYEKEERGRGNFPDRFSARQFPNYSSELNVNALLLGDSALYLCASSHRFLESDEQFFGPGTRLTVL.

A single count supports this clone. This chain connects TRBV11-2 to TRBJ1-4, with D hard to call. V dropped 6 bases and J dropped 0 bases, with 11 bases sitting between them. The CDR3 totals 15 residues. CDR1 and CDR2 (germline): SGHAT, FQNNGV. CDR3 in amino acids: CASRKGFATNEKLFF. The CDR3 nucleotides read TGTGCCAGCAGGAAAGGGTTTGCAACTAATGAAAAACTGTTTTTT.

The V call is TRBV4-3, the J call TRBJ2-5, with TRBD2 matching 13 bases. Per the germline V gene, CDR1 is LGHNA and CDR2 is YSLEER. The CDR3 spans 16 residues. The V segment lost 2 bases and the J segment 7 bases; nucleotides outside the gene matches: 7. The CDR3 DNA reads as TGCGCCAGCAGCCAATTCGGACTAGCGGGAGAGGGGACCCAGTACTTC. This sequence encodes CASSQFGLAGEGTQYF.